This entry is about one T cell receptor beta chain. The ends were cut back, 6 bases at V and 7 bases at J, with 15 bases in the middle. This CDR3 contains 13 residues. Germline loops: CDR1 SGHVS, CDR2 FQNEAQ. How the authors handled the data: How many nucleated cells were present was estimated from reference gene primer amplification. Using immunoSEQ multiplex PCR, the repertoire was profiled, and TCRdb retains in-frame clones only, with some absent. V and J calls and clone size follow that table, whereas D and trimming were derived from the DNA. The table has over 70,000 clones, approximately 89% seen once. The data stem from a study of blood T cell repertoires in COVID-19. At the level of the study: Some COVID-19 samples were acute and others convalescent; all came from the United States, Italy and Spain. Sources were T cells, B-cell-depleted T cells, or PBMCs; the material itself was cDNA or gDNA.

The chain employs TRBV7-8 and TRBJ1-1; TRBD1 is a possible D gene (5 bases). Material for sequencing was peripheral blood. This clonotype was obtained from a man aged 80 or over with acute or convalescent COVID-19. CDR3 residues: CASSNEWGGEAFF. Written as DNA, the CDR3 is TGTGCCAGCAGTAACGAATGGGGCGGTGAAGCTTTCTTT.